Sequencing of this T cell receptor (beta chain) was carried out in a study of regulatory T cells in long-lasting Graves disease. With V trimmed by 6 bases and J by 7 bases, 12 bases remained unmatched. From germline, CDR1 is DFQATT and CDR2 SNEGSKA (reference sequence). The CDR3 runs to 15 residues. For TCR beta, libraries came from iRepertoire HTBI primers and Arm-PCR of CDR3 regions. TCRdb re-called the multiplex PCR reads with MiXCR, one entry per CDR3 protein. Altogether 350,000 to 400,000 distinct CDR3 sequences are present, roughly 15% being singletons, with the ten largest covering around 20%. Time point reported: newly diagnosed GD, antithyroid drugs for less than 3 months. PBMCs provided the RNA from which the TCR library was made. In its sample, this clonotype was seen a few times. These data were also filed under a second study, of T cells in Graves' hyperthyroidism and ophthalmopathy.

Sequences were derived from peripheral blood mononuclear cells (PBMCs), sampled at new diagnosis, from a patient treated with antithyroid drugs. The clonotype comes from a woman between 18 and 29 years old with Graves disease. The chain carries TRBV20-1 and TRBJ2-1, with 10 bases that match TRBD1. The DNA of the CDR3 is TGCAGTGCAGGAGGTCCGGGACAGGGGCTGAATGAGCAGTTCTTC. This translates into CSAGGPGQGLNEQFF.